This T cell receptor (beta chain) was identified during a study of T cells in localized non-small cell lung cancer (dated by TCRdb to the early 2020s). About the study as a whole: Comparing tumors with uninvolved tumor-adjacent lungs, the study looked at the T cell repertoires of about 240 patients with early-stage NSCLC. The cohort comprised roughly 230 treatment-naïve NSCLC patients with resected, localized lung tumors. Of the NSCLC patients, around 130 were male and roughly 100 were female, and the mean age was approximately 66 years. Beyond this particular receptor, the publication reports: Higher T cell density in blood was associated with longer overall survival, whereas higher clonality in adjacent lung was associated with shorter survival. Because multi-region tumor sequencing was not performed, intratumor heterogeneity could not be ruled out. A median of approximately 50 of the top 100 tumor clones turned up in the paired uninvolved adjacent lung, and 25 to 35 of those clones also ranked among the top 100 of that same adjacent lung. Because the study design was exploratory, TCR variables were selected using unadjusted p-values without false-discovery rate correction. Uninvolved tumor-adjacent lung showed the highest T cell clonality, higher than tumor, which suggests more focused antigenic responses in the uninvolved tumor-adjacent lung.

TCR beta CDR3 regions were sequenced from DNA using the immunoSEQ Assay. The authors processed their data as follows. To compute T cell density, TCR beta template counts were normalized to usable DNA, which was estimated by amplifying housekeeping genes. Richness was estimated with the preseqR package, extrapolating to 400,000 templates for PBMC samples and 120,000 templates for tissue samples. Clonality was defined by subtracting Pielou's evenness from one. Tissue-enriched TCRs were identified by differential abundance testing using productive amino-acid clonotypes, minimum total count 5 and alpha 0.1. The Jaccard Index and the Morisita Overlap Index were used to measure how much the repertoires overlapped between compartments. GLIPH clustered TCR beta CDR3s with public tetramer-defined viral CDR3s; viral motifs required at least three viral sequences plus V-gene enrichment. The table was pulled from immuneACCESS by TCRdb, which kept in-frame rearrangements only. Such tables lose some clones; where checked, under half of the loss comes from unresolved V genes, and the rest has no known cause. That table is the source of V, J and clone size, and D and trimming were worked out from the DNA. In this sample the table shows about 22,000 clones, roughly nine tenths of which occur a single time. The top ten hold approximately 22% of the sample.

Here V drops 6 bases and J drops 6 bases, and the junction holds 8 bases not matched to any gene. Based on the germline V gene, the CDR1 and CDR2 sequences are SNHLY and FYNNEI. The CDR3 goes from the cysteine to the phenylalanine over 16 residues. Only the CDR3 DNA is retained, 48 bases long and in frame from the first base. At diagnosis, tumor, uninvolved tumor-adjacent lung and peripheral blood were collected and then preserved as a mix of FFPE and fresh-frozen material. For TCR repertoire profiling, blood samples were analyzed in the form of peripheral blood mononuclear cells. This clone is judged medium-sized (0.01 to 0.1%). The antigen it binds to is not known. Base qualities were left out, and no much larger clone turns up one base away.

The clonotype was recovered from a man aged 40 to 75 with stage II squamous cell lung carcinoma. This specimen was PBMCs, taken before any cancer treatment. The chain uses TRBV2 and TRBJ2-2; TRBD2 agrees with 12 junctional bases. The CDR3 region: CASSNLAGGPSGELFF. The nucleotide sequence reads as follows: TGTGCCAGCAGCAACCTAGCGGGGGGGCCGTCCGGGGAGCTGTTTTTT.